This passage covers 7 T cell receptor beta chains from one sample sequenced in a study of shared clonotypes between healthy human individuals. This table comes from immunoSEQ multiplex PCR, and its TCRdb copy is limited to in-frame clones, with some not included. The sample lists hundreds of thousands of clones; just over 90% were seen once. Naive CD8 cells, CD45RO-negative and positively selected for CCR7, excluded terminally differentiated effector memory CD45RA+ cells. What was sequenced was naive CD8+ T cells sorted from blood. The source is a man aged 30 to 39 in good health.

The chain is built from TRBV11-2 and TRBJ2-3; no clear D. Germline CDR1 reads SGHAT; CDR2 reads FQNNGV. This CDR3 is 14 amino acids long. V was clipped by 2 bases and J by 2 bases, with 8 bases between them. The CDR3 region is CASSLQDYTDTQYF. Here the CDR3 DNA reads TGTGCCAGCAGCTTACAGGATTACACAGATACGCAGTATTTT.

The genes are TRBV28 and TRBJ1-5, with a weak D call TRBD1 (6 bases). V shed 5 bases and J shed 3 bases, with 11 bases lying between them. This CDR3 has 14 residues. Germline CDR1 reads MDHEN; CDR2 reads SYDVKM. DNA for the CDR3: TGTGCCAGCAGTCTCGGGACACTCAATCAGCCCCAGCATTTT. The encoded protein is CASSLGTLNQPQHF. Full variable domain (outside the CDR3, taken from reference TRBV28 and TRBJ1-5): DVKVTQSSRYLVKRTGEKVFLECVQDMDHENMFWYRQDPGLGLRLIYFSYDVKMKEKGDIPEGYSVSREKKERFSLILESASTNQTSMYLCASSLGTLNQPQHFGDGTRLSIL.

The CDR3 nucleotides read TGTGCCAGCACCTTATGGGGGGAGTCGGACACTGAAGCTTTCTTT. Its translation is CASTLWGESDTEAFF. V and J are TRBV6-1 and TRBJ1-1; TRBD1 is a possible D gene (5 bases). Germline CDR1 is MNHNS and CDR2 is SASEGT. CDR3 length: 15 residues. Trimming removed 7 bases at V and 3 bases at J, with 18 bases between.

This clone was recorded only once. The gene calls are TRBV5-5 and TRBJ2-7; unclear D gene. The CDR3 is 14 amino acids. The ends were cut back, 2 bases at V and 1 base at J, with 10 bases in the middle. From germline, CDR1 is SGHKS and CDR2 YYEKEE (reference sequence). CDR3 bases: TGTGCCAGCAGCTTCTATGCAGGTTCCTACGAGCAGTACTTC. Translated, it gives CASSFYAGSYEQYF.

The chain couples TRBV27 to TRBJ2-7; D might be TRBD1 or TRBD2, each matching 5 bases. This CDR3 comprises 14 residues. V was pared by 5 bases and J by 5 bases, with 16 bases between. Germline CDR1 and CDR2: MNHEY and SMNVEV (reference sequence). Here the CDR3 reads CASSLSGMGDEQYF. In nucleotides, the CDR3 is TGTGCCAGCAGTCTCTCGGGTATGGGGGACGAGCAGTACTTC.

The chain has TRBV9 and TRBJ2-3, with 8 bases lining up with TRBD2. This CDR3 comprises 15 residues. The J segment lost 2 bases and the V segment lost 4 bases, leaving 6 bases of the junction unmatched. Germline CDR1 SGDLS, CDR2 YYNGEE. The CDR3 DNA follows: TGTGCCAGCAGCTTAAGCGGGAGCTTCACAGATACGCAGTATTTT. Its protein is CASSLSGSFTDTQYF.

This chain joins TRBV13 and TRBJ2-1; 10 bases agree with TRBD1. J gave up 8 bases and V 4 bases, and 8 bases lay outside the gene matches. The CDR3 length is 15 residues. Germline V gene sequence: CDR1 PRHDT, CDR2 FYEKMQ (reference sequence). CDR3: CASSSGTGVIDEQFF. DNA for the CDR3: TGTGCCAGCAGCTCCGGGACAGGGGTTATCGATGAGCAGTTCTTC.